The clone carrying this T cell receptor (beta chain) was picked up many times. Its antigen remains unknown. The sample is drawn from a study of T-cell memory formation after mild COVID-19. About the research overall: Most TCR clusters belonged to a single donor.

V dropped 5 bases and J dropped 1 base, with 13 bases sitting between them. This CDR3 region has 15 residues. Germline assignment: CDR1 LNHDA and CDR2 SQIVND (reference sequence). TCRdb re-called the 5' RACE reads with MiXCR, one entry per CDR3 protein. The sample holds more than 450,000 distinct CDR3 sequences, roughly 18% seen once. Study-level results: Several responding clones turned up in pre-infection memory, indicating that cross-reactive memory may have taken part. Whether day 37 second-wave clones are SARS-CoV-2-specific was not confirmed.

The source is an adult woman who had mild COVID-19 (a few samples of this study predate the infection). Cell type and time point are not known. The chain links TRBV19 to TRBJ2-3; weak D call: TRBD2 (5 bases). The sequencing sample was made of PBMCs or a T cell subset sorted from them (not recorded which). The CDR3 spells CASSLWTGGTDTQYF. In nucleotides, the CDR3 is TGTGCCAGTAGTTTGTGGACTGGCGGCACAGATACGCAGTATTTT.